Below, one T cell receptor beta chain is given with its context. Its target is unknown. The data originate from a study of T cell responses to AZD1222 COVID-19 vaccine. For the study at large: Pooled samples include second doses given at about 4 or 12 weeks. Study-level points and caveats: Rises in breadth and depth of Spike-specific TCRs came after two AZD1222 doses. Seropositivity was recorded at baseline in only 6 or 7 AZD1222 recipients.

Sequenced by immunoSEQ multiplex PCR; TCRdb stores in-frame clones only, minus some. Among about 94,000 clones, more than 70% were seen once, and the ten largest hold about 14%. The CDR3 runs 14 residues. V was cut by 3 bases and J by 5 bases, with 14 bases left in between. Germline CDR1 SGHRS, CDR2 YFSETQ. This chain connects TRBV5-1 to TRBJ2-5; D is undetermined. This sequence originates from an adult in good health. This specimen consisted of peripheral blood, obtained on day 0 of AZD1222 vaccination. This CDR3 is CASSSEGFGETQYF. The CDR3 DNA follows: TGCGCCAGCAGCTCGGAAGGGTTTGGGGAGACCCAGTACTTC.